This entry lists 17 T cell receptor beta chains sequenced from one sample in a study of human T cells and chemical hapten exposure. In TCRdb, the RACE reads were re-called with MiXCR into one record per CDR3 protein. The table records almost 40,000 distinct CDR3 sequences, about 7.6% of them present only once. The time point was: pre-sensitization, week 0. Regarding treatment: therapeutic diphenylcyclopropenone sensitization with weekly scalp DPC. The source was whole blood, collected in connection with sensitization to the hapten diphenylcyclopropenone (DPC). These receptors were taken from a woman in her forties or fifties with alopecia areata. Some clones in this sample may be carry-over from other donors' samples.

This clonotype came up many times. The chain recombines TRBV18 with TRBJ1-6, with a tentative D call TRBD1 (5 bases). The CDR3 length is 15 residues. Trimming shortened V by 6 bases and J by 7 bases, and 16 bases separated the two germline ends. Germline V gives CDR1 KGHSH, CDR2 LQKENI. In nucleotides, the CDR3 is TGTGCCAGCTCTAACGGACGGGGACGGAATTCACCCCTCCACTTT. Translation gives CASSNGRGRNSPLHF.

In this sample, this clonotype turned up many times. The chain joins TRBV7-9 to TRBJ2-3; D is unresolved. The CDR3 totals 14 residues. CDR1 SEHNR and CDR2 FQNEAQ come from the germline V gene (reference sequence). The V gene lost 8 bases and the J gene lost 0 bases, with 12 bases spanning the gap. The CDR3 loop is CASAKEPSTDTQYF. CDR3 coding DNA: TGTGCCAGCGCCAAGGAGCCTAGCACAGATACGCAGTATTTT.

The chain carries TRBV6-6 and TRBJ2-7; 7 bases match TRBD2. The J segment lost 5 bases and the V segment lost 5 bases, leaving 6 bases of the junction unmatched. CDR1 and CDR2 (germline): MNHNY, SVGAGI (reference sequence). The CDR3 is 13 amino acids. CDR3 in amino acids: CASSPQGGHEQYF. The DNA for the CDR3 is TGTGCCAGCAGTCCCCAGGGAGGGCACGAGCAGTACTTC.

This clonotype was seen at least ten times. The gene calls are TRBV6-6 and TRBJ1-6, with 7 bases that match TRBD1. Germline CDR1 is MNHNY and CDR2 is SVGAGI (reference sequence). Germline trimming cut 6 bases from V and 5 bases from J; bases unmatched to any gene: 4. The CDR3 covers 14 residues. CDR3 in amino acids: CASRATGNNSPLHF. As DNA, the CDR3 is TGTGCCAGCAGGGCGACAGGGAATAATTCACCCCTCCACTTT.

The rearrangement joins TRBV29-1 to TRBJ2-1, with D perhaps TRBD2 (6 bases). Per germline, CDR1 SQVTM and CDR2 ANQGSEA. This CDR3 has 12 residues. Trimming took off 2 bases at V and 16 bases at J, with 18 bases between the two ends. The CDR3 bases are TGCAGCGTTGAACTGACTAGAGGTGGTAATTTCTTC. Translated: CSVELTRGGNFF.

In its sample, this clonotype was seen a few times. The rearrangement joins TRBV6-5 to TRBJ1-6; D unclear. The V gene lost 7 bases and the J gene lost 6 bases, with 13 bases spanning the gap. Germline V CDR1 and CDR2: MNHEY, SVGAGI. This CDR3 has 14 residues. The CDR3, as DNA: TGTGCCAGCACCCTTACAGAGCGTAATTCACCCCTCCACTTT. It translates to CASTLTERNSPLHF.

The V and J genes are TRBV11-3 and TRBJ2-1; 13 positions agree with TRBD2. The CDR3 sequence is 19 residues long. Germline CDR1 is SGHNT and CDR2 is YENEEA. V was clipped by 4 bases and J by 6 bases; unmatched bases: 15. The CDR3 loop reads CASSSRGTSGKLRSNEQFF. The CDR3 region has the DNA TGTGCCAGCAGCTCCCGAGGGACTAGCGGGAAGCTCCGCTCCAATGAGCAGTTCTTC.

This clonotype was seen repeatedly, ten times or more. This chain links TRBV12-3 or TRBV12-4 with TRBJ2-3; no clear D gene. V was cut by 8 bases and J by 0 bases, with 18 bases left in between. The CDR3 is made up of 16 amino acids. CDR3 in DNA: TGTGCCAGCGGCAGATACAGCGTGGCTAGCACAGATACGCAGTATTTT. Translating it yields CASGRYSVASTDTQYF.

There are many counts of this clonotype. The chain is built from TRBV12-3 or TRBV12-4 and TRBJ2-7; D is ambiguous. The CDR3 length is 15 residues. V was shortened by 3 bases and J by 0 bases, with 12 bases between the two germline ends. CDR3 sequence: CASSLGSSSSYEQYF. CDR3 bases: TGTGCCAGCAGTTTGGGGTCGAGTAGCTCCTACGAGCAGTACTTC.

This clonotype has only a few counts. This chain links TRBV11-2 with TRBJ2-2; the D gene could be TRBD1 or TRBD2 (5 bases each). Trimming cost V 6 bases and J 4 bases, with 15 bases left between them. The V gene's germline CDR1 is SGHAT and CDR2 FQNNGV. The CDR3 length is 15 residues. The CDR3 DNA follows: TGTGCCAGCAGGTCAGGCGGGCAGGGCACCGGGGAGCTGTTTTTT. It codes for CASRSGGQGTGELFF.

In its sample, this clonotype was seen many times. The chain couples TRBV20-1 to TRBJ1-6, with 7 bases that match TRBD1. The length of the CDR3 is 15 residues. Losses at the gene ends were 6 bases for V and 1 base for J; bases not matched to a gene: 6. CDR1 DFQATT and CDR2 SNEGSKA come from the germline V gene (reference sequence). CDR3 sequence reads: CSATQGSSYNSPLHF. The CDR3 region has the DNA TGCAGTGCAACACAGGGGAGTTCCTATAATTCACCCCTCCACTTT.

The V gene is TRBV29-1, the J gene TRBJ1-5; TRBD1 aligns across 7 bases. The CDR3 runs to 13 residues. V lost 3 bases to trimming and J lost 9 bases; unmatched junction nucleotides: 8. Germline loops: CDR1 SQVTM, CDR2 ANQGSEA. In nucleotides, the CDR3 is TGCAGCGTTGATGACAGGGAAGGGGGGCCCCAGCATTTT. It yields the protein CSVDDREGGPQHF.

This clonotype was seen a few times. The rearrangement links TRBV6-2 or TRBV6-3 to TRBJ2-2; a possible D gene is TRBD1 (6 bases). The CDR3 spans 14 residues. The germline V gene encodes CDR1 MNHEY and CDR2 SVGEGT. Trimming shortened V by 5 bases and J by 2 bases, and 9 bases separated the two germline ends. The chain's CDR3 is CASSRDTNTGELFF. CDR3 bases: TGTGCCAGCAGTCGGGACACCAACACCGGGGAGCTGTTTTTT.

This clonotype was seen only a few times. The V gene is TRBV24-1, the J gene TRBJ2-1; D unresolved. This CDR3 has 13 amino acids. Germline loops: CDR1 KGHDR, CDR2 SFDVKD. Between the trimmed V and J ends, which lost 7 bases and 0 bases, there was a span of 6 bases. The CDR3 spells CATRAGSYNEQFF. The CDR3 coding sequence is TGTGCCACCAGGGCAGGCTCCTACAATGAGCAGTTCTTC.

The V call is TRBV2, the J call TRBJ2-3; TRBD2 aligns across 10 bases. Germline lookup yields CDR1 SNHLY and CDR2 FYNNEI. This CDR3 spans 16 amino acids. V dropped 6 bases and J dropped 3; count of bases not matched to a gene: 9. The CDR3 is CASSAAGGPRTDTQYF. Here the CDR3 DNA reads TGTGCCAGCAGCGCAGCGGGAGGGCCAAGGACAGATACGCAGTATTTT.

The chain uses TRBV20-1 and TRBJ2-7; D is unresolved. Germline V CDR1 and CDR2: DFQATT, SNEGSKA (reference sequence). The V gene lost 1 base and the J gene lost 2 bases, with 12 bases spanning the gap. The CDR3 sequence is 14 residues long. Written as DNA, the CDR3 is TGCAGTGCTAGAGGCCGCCTCAGCACCTACGAGCAGTACTTC. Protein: CSARGRLSTYEQYF.

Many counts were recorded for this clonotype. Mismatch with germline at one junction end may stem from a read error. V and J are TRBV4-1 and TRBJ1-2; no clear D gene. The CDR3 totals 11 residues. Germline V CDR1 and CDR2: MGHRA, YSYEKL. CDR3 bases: TGCGCCAGCAGCCAAGGTGCCTCCATCATCTTC. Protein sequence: CASSQGASIIF.